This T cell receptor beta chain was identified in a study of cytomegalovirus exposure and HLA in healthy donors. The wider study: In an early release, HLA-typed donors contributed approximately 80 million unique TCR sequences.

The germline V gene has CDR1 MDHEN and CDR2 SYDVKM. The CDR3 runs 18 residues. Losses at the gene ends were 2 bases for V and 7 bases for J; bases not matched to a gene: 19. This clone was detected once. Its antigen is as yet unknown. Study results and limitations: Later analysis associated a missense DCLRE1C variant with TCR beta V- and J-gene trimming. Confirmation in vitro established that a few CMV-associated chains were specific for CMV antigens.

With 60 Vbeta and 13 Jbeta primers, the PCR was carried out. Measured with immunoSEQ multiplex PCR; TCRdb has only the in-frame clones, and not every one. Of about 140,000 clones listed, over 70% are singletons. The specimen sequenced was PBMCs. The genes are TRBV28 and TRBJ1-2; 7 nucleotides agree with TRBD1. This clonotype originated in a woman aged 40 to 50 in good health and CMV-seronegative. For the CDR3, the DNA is TGTGCCAGCAGTTTAGGTGTTTGGGCAGGGGGAAGTATTGGTGGCTACACCTTC. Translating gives CASSLGVWAGGSIGGYTF.